The clone carrying this T cell receptor (beta chain) was counted many times. Its antigen is not identified. V was clipped by 6 bases and J by 3 bases, with 17 bases between them. CDR3 length: 16 amino acids. The sample comes from a study of identical twins. Findings and caveats of the study: There were fewer insertions in abundant cord blood beta clonotypes, but memory repertoires showed no such pattern. Instead of following the same donors, the conclusions were based on cross-sectional statistical analysis.

Unique molecular identifiers were present on cDNA, and template switching added a universal primer site. MiXCR, applied by TCRdb to the 5' RACE reads, yields one record per CDR3 protein. The table has 450,000 or so distinct CDR3 sequences, around an eighth seen once. These records were also assigned to another study, of yellow fever vaccine responses in identical twins.

The sequence derives from a woman between 18 and 30 years old in good health. The rearrangement links TRBV12-3 or TRBV12-4 to TRBJ2-2, with D tentatively TRBD2 (6 bases). The specimen was CD4+ T cells sorted from blood. CDR3 nucleotide sequence: TGTGCCAGCAGCTTGGAAATGGGACTGCACACCGGGGAGCTGTTTTTT. Its translation is CASSLEMGLHTGELFF.